One and the same sample provided the 5 T cell receptor beta chains below, sequenced in a study of Graves' ophthalmopathy and Graves' hyperthyroidism. RNA transcripts were the template, and TCR beta CDR3 regions were amplified from them. RT-PCR was first run with HTBI primers, then multiplex PCR in a second round. TCRdb analysed the multiplex PCR reads with MiXCR anew, one entry per CDR3 protein. This sample has hundreds of thousands of distinct CDR3 sequences, with about two fifths found just once. Material: peripheral blood. These receptors came from an adult man with Graves' ophthalmopathy.

This clonotype was seen repeatedly, ten times or more. The rearrangement links TRBV2 to TRBJ2-5; TRBD1 aligns across 7 bases. The V gene's germline CDR1 is SNHLY and CDR2 FYNNEI. The CDR3 totals 18 residues. J gave up 4 bases and V 4 bases, and 18 bases lay outside the gene matches. For the CDR3, the DNA is TGTGCCAGCAGTGGAGGGTTGGGACAGTCGTCTTGGGGAGAGACCCAGTACTTC. This sequence encodes CASSGGLGQSSWGETQYF.

Comments on this clonotype: Its ends do not fully match the called genes, so a read error is possible. The gene calls are TRBV29-1 and TRBJ2-5, with a tentative D call TRBD1 (5 bases). Germline values: CDR1 SQVTM, CDR2 ANQGSEA. The CDR3 is 13 amino acids. CDR3 in amino acids: CAWTNGAGETQYF. CDR3 nucleotides: TGTGCCTGGACCAATGGGGCAGGAGAGACCCAGTACTTC. Using reference TRBV29-1 and TRBJ2-5 for the parts outside the CDR3, the full variable domain is SAVISQKPSRDICQRGTSLTIQCQVDSQVTMMFWYRQQPGQSLTLIATANQGSEATYESGFVIDKFPISRPNLTFSTLTVSNMSPEDSSIYLCAWTNGAGETQYFGPGTRLLVL.

This clonotype was observed a single time. A much larger clone lies a single base off, so this may be a read error. This sequence joins TRBV19 and TRBJ2-2, with TRBD2 as a possible D gene (6 bases). The CDR3 extends over 14 amino acids. CDR1 LNHDA and CDR2 SQIVND come from the germline V gene (reference sequence). The CDR3 sequence: CASTGSIIIGEPFF. For the CDR3, the DNA is TGTGCCAGTACCGGGAGCATAATAATAGGGGAGCCGTTTTTT.

This clonotype was seen a few times. The rearrangement uses TRBV14 and TRBJ2-7, with D perhaps matching TRBD2 (5 bases). Germline V gene data show CDR1 as SGHDN and CDR2 as FVKESK. V was shortened by 1 base and J by 2 bases, with 15 bases between the two germline ends. The CDR3 sequence is 16 residues long. The CDR3 loop reads CASSQVPTRRAYEQYF. DNA for the CDR3: TGTGCCAGCAGCCAAGTTCCAACTAGGAGAGCCTACGAGCAGTACTTC.

The V and J genes are TRBV15 and TRBJ2-5, with D maybe TRBD1 (5 bases). Germline V gives CDR1 LNHNV, CDR2 YYDKDF (reference sequence). The V gene lost 0 bases and the J gene lost 5 bases, with 10 bases spanning the gap. This CDR3 spans 14 amino acids. CDR3 bases: TGTGCCACCAGCAGAGATCAGGGCCGGGAGACCCAGTACTTC. Residues: CATSRDQGRETQYF. The complete variable domain, with remaining parts taken from reference TRBV15 and TRBJ2-5, reads DAMVIQNPRYQVTQFGKPVTLSCSQTLNHNVMYWYQQKSSQAPKLLFHYYDKDFNNEADTPDNFQSRRPNTSFCFLDIRSPGLGDTAMYLCATSRDQGRETQYFGPGTRLLVL.